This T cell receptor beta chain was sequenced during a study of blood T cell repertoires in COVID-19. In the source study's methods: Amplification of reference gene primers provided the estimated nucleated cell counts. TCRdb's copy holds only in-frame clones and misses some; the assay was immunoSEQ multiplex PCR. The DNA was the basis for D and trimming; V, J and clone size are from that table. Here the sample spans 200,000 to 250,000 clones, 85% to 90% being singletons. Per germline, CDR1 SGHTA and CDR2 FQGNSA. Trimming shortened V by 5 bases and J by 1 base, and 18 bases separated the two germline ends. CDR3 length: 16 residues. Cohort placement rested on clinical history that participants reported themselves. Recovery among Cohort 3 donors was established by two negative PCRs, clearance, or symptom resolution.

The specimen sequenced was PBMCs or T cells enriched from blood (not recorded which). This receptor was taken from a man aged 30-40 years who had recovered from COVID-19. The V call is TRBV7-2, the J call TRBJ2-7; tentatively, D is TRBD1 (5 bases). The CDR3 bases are TGTGCCAGCAGCCATTGGGCGGACACACGATCCTACGAGCAGTACTTC. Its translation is CASSHWADTRSYEQYF.